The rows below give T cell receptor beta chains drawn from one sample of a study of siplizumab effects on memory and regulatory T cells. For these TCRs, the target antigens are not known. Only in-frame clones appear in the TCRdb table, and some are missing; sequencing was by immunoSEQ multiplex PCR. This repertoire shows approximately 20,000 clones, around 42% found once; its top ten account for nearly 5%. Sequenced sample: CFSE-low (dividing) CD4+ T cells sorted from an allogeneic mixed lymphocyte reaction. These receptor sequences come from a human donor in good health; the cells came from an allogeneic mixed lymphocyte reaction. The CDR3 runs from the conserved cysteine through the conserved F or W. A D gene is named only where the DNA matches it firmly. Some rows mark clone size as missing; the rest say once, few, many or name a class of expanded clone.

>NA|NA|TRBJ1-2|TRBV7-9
CASSLGAGGNYGYTF
TGTGCCAGCAGCTTAGGCGCGGGTGGTAACTATGGCTACACCTTC
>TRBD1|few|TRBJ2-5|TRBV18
CASSPPTGWQETQYF
TGTGCCAGCTCACCACCGACAGGGTGGCAAGAGACCCAGTACTTC
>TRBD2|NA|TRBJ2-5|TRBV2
CASSDGSSGVGETQYF
TGTGCCAGCAGTGATGGGTCTAGCGGGGTCGGAGAGACCCAGTACTTC
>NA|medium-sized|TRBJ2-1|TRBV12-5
CASARDLYNEQFF
TGTGCTAGTGCTCGGGACCTATACAATGAGCAGTTCTTC
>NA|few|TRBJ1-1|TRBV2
CASKSSGDTEAFF
TGTGCCAGCAAATCTTCGGGGGACACTGAAGCTTTCTTT
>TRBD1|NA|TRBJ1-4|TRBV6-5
CASSWGQGREKLFF
TGTGCCAGCAGTTGGGGACAGGGCCGCGAAAAACTGTTTTTT
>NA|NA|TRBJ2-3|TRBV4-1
CASSQDLGSGLDTQYF
TGCGCCAGCAGCCAAGATTTAGGGAGCGGTTTAGATACGCAGTATTTT
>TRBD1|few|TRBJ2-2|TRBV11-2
CASSTTGEAGELFF
TGTGCCAGCAGCACAACAGGGGAAGCCGGGGAGCTGTTTTTT
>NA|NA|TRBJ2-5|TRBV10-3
CAIRSGGLETQYF
TGTGCCATCAGGTCGGGGGGCCTCGAGACCCAGTACTTC
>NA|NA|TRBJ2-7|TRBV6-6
CASRPLGSYEQYF
TGTGCCAGCCGCCCCTTAGGATCTTACGAGCAGTACTTC
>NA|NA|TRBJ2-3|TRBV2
CASSLTDTQYF
TGTGCCAGCAGCTTGACAGATACGCAGTATTTT
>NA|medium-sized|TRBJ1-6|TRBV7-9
CASSLQGGSPLHF
TGTGCCAGCAGCTTACAGGGAGGCTCACCCCTCCACTTT
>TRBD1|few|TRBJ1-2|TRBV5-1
CASSLGQGEGYTF
TGCGCCAGCAGCTTGGGACAGGGGGAAGGCTACACCTTC
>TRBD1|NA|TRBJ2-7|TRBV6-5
CASSLRTGPAYEQYF
TGTGCCAGCAGTCTTAGGACAGGTCCGGCGTACGAGCAGTACTTC
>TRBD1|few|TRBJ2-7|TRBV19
CASTRTGGAYEQYF
TGTGCCAGTACCCGGACAGGGGGGGCCTACGAGCAGTACTTC
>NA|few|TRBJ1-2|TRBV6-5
CASSYNGGYTF
TGTGCCAGCAGTTACAACGGTGGCTACACCTTC
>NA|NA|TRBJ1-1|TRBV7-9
CASSQNGPEAFF
TGTGCCAGCAGCCAAAACGGACCTGAAGCTTTCTTT
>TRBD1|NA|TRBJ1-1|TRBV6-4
CASSPGGQTRAFF
TGTGCCAGCAGCCCTGGGGGACAGACAAGGGCTTTCTTT
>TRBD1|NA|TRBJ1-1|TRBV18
CASSDRGVAFF
TGTGCCAGCTCAGACAGGGGAGTGGCTTTCTTT
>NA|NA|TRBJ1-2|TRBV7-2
CASTQGGWDYGYTF
TGTGCCAGCACCCAGGGCGGCTGGGACTATGGCTACACCTTC
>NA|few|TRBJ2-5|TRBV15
CATSRDGQLQETQYF
TGTGCCACCAGCAGAGATGGGCAGCTTCAAGAGACCCAGTACTTC
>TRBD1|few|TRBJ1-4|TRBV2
CASSRDRVDEKLFF
TGTGCCAGCAGTCGGGACAGGGTCGACGAAAAACTGTTTTTT
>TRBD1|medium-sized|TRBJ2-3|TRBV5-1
CASGQGMTDTQYF
TGCGCCAGTGGACAGGGCATGACAGATACGCAGTATTTT
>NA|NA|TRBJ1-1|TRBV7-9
CASSFFGEGAFF
TGTGCCAGCAGCTTTTTTGGGGAGGGAGCTTTCTTT
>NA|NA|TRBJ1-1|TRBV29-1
CSVSGQGKEAFF
TGCAGCGTGTCGGGGCAGGGAAAGGAAGCTTTCTTT
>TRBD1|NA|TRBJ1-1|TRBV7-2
CASSRGPGYTEAFF
TGCGCCAGCAGCAGGGGGCCGGGGTACACTGAAGCTTTCTTT
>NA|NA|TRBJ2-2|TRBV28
CASSLRAGVPGELFF
TGTGCCAGCAGTTTACGGGCAGGGGTGCCCGGGGAGCTGTTTTTT
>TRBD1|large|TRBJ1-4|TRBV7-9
CASSSGGSAEKLFF
TGTGCCAGCAGCTCAGGGGGCTCGGCTGAAAAACTGTTTTTT
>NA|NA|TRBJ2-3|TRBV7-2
CASSRRGPGTDTQYF
TGTGCCAGCAGCCGCCGGGGGCCCGGCACAGATACGCAGTATTTT
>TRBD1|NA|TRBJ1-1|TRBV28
CATTTGITEAFF
TGTGCCACCACGACAGGGATCACTGAAGCTTTCTTT
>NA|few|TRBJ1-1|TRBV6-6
CASSYSRSEAFF
TGTGCCAGCAGTTACTCGAGGAGTGAAGCTTTCTTT
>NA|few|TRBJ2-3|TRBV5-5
CASSPDSTDTQYF
TGTGCCAGCAGCCCCGACAGCACAGATACGCAGTATTTT
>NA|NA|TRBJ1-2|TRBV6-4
CASSKLGTF
TGTGCCAGCAGCAAGCTTGGGACCTTC
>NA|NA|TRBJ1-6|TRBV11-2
CASSLRTQNSPLHF
TGTGCCAGCAGCTTACGGACACAGAATTCACCCCTCCACTTT
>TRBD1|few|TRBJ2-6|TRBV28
CASWDRGSGANVLTF
TGTGCCAGCTGGGACAGGGGGTCTGGGGCCAACGTCCTGACTTTC
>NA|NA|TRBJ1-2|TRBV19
CASSRVSLSYGYTF
TGTGCCAGTAGTAGGGTCTCGCTGAGCTATGGCTACACCTTC
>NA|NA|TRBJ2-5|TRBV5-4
CASSLGWAETQYF
TGTGCCAGCAGCTTGGGTTGGGCGGAGACCCAGTACTTC
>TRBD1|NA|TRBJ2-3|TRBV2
CASSGQGASDTQYF
TGTGCCAGCAGTGGGCAGGGGGCCTCAGATACGCAGTATTTT
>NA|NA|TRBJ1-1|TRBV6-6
CASNLDPTNTEAFF
TGTGCCAGCAATCTGGACCCTACGAACACTGAAGCTTTCTTT
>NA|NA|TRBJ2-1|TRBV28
CASRRVVGSYNEQFF
TGTGCCAGCAGGCGGGTGGTGGGCTCCTACAATGAGCAGTTCTTC
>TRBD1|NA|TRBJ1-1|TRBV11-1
CASSFTYDRDDTEAFF
TGTGCCAGCAGTTTTACCTATGACAGGGATGACACTGAAGCTTTCTTT
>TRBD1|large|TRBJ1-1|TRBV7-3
CASSPLGTGNTEAFF
TGTGCCAGCAGCCCACTCGGGACAGGGAACACTGAAGCTTTCTTT
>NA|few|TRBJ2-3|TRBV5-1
CASSLGGALGDTQYF
TGCGCCAGCAGCTTGGGTGGGGCCCTCGGAGATACGCAGTATTTT